The subject of this entry is one TCR beta chain. What it recognizes is unknown. Germline loops: CDR1 MDHEN, CDR2 SYDVKM. The V end lost 5 bases, the J end lost 2 bases, and 15 bases lay between the germline ends. CDR3 size: 15 residues. Profiling relied on immunoSEQ multiplex PCR, and the TCRdb table lists in-frame clones only, not all of them. The sample holds over 100,000 clones; 95% are singletons and the top ten take roughly 3%. The data were obtained in a study of graft-versus-host responses after intestinal transplantation. On the study more broadly: Anti-thymocyte globulin was used for induction in all recipients, who then took tacrolimus and steroids for about three years.

This material consisted of unstimulated CD8+ T cells sorted from spleen or lymph node cells, taken before intestinal transplant. The sequence was collected from a human donor who received an intestinal transplant. V and J are TRBV28 and TRBJ1-1; D is perhaps TRBD1 (6 bases). The CDR3 protein is CASSPDRWGNTEAFF. The CDR3 DNA sequence: TGTGCCAGCAGTCCCGACAGGTGGGGAAACACTGAAGCTTTCTTT.